Listed here is a single T cell receptor beta chain. Clinical history reported by participants formed the basis on which cohorts were assigned. The sample originates from a study of blood T cell repertoires in COVID-19. Study as a whole: Material from acute and convalescent COVID-19 was sourced from the United States, Italy and Spain.

The CDR3 loop spans 15 amino acids. Per the germline V gene, CDR1 is MNHEY and CDR2 is SVGAGI. V gave up 5 bases and J gave up 5 bases; unmatched junction bases: 10. Original processing notes: The authors estimated nucleated cell counts from reference gene primer amplification. Measured with immunoSEQ multiplex PCR; TCRdb has only the in-frame clones, and not every one. V and J calls and clone size are those listed in that table; D and trimming were worked out from the DNA. The sample lists about 210,000 clones, more than 70% occurring once. Source material: PBMCs or T cells enriched from blood (not recorded which). The chain couples TRBV6-5 to TRBJ1-1; 8 nucleotides line up with TRBD1. This TCR came from a woman aged 40 to 55 with acute COVID-19. The CDR3 coding sequence is TGTGCCAGCAGTCTCGACGGACAGGGTTTTACTGAAGCTTTCTTT. Translated: CASSLDGQGFTEAFF.